A selection of T cell receptor beta chains follows, all from one sample in a study of PD-1 blockade in classical Hodgkin lymphoma. Measured with immunoSEQ multiplex PCR; TCRdb has only the in-frame clones, and not every one. The table shows some 23,000 clones, with 94% occurring only once. Sequenced material: peripheral blood mononuclear cells (PBMCs). The source is a human donor with classical Hodgkin lymphoma. Each CDR3 is given with its conserved first and last residue. The D gene is left open where the match is weak. Clone size is given for some rows only: seen once, a few or many times, or a class if the clone is expanded.

abundance: NA
d_gene: TRBD2
v_gene: TRBV27
j_gene: TRBJ2-7
CDR3aa: CASSPSGGTISYEQYF
CDR3nt: TGTGCCAGCAGTCCGAGCGGGGGCACTATCTCCTACGAGCAGTACTTC

abundance: NA
d_gene: NA
v_gene: TRBV10-3
j_gene: TRBJ2-1
CDR3aa: CAISGKVDEQFF
CDR3nt: TGTGCCATCAGTGGGAAGGTGGATGAGCAGTTCTTC

abundance: once
d_gene: NA
v_gene: TRBV7-2
j_gene: TRBJ1-5
CDR3aa: CASSSDSRVAAPQHF
CDR3nt: TGTGCCAGCAGCTCCGACTCGCGGGTCGCGGCGCCCCAGCATTTT

abundance: NA
d_gene: NA
v_gene: TRBV30
j_gene: TRBJ1-5
CDR3aa: CAWSRRAAYSNQPQHF
CDR3nt: TGTGCCTGGAGTCGTAGGGCAGCTTATAGCAATCAGCCCCAGCATTTT

abundance: few
d_gene: NA
v_gene: TRBV7-6
j_gene: TRBJ1-1
CDR3aa: CASSLESGGNTEAFF
CDR3nt: TGTGCCAGCAGCTTAGAGTCGGGTGGGAACACTGAAGCTTTCTTT

abundance: NA
d_gene: TRBD2
v_gene: TRBV5-1
j_gene: TRBJ2-1
CDR3aa: CASSPVGLAGYNEQFF
CDR3nt: TGCGCCAGCAGCCCGGTGGGGCTAGCGGGATACAATGAGCAGTTCTTC

abundance: NA
d_gene: NA
v_gene: TRBV5-1
j_gene: TRBJ1-5
CDR3aa: CASSLAGDQPQHF
CDR3nt: TGCGCCAGCAGCTTGGCCGGCGATCAGCCCCAGCATTTT

abundance: NA
d_gene: NA
v_gene: TRBV7-2
j_gene: TRBJ2-3
CDR3aa: CASSLVWLAGVFTDTQYF
CDR3nt: TGTGCCAGCAGCTTAGTTTGGTTAGCTGGTGTCTTTACAGATACGCAGTATTTT

abundance: NA
d_gene: NA
v_gene: TRBV6-5
j_gene: TRBJ1-1
CDR3aa: CASSGGVRSTEAFF
CDR3nt: TGTGCCAGCAGTGGGGGAGTCAGGTCCACTGAAGCTTTCTTT

abundance: NA
d_gene: NA
v_gene: TRBV14
j_gene: TRBJ1-1
CDR3aa: CASSPMGLNTEAFF
CDR3nt: TGTGCCAGCAGCCCTATGGGATTGAACACTGAAGCTTTCTTT

abundance: NA
d_gene: TRBD2
v_gene: TRBV11-2
j_gene: TRBJ2-1
CDR3aa: CASSFMLRGGNEQFF
CDR3nt: TGTGCCAGCAGCTTTATGCTCCGGGGAGGGAATGAGCAGTTCTTC

abundance: few
d_gene: NA
v_gene: TRBV6-5
j_gene: TRBJ2-7
CDR3aa: CASQRTQGSYEQYF
CDR3nt: TGTGCCAGTCAGAGGACCCAGGGCTCCTACGAGCAGTACTTC

abundance: NA
d_gene: NA
v_gene: TRBV20-1
j_gene: TRBJ2-5
CDR3aa: CSARAQETQYF
CDR3nt: TGCAGTGCTAGAGCGCAAGAGACCCAGTACTTC

abundance: NA
d_gene: NA
v_gene: TRBV28
j_gene: TRBJ1-2
CDR3aa: CASSSLGRGSFPF
CDR3nt: TGTGCCAGCAGTTCCCTCGGTAGGGGGTCCTTCCCCTTC

abundance: once
d_gene: TRBD1
v_gene: TRBV5-6
j_gene: TRBJ1-3
CDR3aa: CASSFRRTGAGNTIYF
CDR3nt: TGTGCCAGCAGCTTTCGTCGGACAGGGGCTGGAAACACCATATATTTT

abundance: few
d_gene: NA
v_gene: TRBV6-4
j_gene: TRBJ1-1
CDR3aa: CASSETGGSSKAFF
CDR3nt: TGTGCCAGCAGCGAGACAGGTGGGAGTAGTAAAGCTTTCTTT

abundance: NA
d_gene: NA
v_gene: TRBV18
j_gene: TRBJ1-5
CDR3aa: CASSPLSNQPQHF
CDR3nt: TGTGCCAGCTCACCCCTGAGCAATCAGCCCCAGCATTTT

abundance: NA
d_gene: TRBD1
v_gene: TRBV6-1
j_gene: TRBJ1-2
CDR3aa: CAGRTGTVYGYTF
CDR3nt: TGTGCCGGACGGACCGGGACAGTCTATGGCTACACCTTC

abundance: NA
d_gene: NA
v_gene: TRBV30
j_gene: TRBJ2-2
CDR3aa: CAWGAGTTGELFF
CDR3nt: TGTGCCTGGGGGGCCGGGACCACCGGGGAGCTGTTTTTT

abundance: NA
d_gene: TRBD1
v_gene: TRBV7-2
j_gene: TRBJ1-2
CDR3aa: CASSLAGTGNYGYTF
CDR3nt: TGTGCCAGCAGCTTAGCCGGGACAGGGAACTATGGCTACACCTTC

abundance: NA
d_gene: TRBD1
v_gene: TRBV6-4
j_gene: TRBJ2-3
CDR3aa: CASSRTGEADTQYF
CDR3nt: TGTGCCAGCAGCCGGACAGGGGAGGCAGATACGCAGTATTTT

abundance: NA
d_gene: NA
v_gene: TRBV5-5
j_gene: TRBJ2-2
CDR3aa: CASGAGELFF
CDR3nt: TGTGCCAGCGGCGCCGGGGAGCTGTTTTTT

abundance: NA
d_gene: NA
v_gene: TRBV19
j_gene: TRBJ2-2
CDR3aa: CASSITVSTGELFF
CDR3nt: TGTGCCAGTAGTATCACAGTAAGCACCGGGGAGCTGTTTTTT

abundance: NA
d_gene: NA
v_gene: TRBV6-1
j_gene: TRBJ1-1
CDR3aa: CASSELPDPEAFF
CDR3nt: TGTGCCAGCAGTGAACTCCCGGACCCTGAAGCTTTCTTT

abundance: once
d_gene: TRBD1
v_gene: TRBV5-4
j_gene: TRBJ1-6
CDR3aa: CASSVGQGGNSPLHF
CDR3nt: TGTGCCAGCAGCGTAGGACAGGGAGGGAATTCACCCCTCCACTTT

abundance: NA
d_gene: NA
v_gene: TRBV10-3
j_gene: TRBJ1-6
CDR3aa: CAISEEEERGGAAPLHF
CDR3nt: TGTGCCATCAGTGAGGAGGAGGAGAGGGGAGGTGCGGCACCCCTCCACTTT

abundance: NA
d_gene: TRBD2
v_gene: TRBV9
j_gene: TRBJ2-1
CDR3aa: CASSTGTSGSNEQFF
CDR3nt: TGTGCCAGCAGCACCGGGACTAGCGGGTCCAATGAGCAGTTCTTC

abundance: few
d_gene: TRBD1
v_gene: TRBV27
j_gene: TRBJ1-6
CDR3aa: CASSSGTADNSPLHF
CDR3nt: TGTGCCAGCAGTTCCGGGACAGCCGATAATTCACCCCTCCACTTT

abundance: NA
d_gene: NA
v_gene: TRBV12-5
j_gene: TRBJ1-2
CDR3aa: CASGLTTAAFVYGYTF
CDR3nt: TGTGCTAGTGGTTTGACAACCGCGGCTTTTGTCTATGGCTACACCTTC

abundance: few
d_gene: NA
v_gene: TRBV25-1
j_gene: TRBJ1-2
CDR3aa: CASSPWGELYDYTF
CDR3nt: TGTGCCAGCAGCCCGTGGGGGGAGTTGTACGACTACACCTTC

abundance: NA
d_gene: NA
v_gene: TRBV5-4
j_gene: TRBJ2-3
CDR3aa: CASSLDPSADTQYF
CDR3nt: TGTGCCAGCAGCTTGGACCCCTCAGCAGATACGCAGTATTTT

abundance: NA
d_gene: NA
v_gene: TRBV7-7
j_gene: TRBJ2-5
CDR3aa: CASSLSGQQETQYF
CDR3nt: TGTGCCAGCAGCCTCTCCGGACAGCAAGAGACCCAGTACTTC

abundance: NA
d_gene: NA
v_gene: TRBV7-2
j_gene: TRBJ1-1
CDR3aa: CASSPTRVGAFF
CDR3nt: TGTGCCAGCAGCCCAACCAGGGTTGGGGCTTTCTTT

abundance: once
d_gene: NA
v_gene: TRBV18
j_gene: TRBJ2-7
CDR3aa: CASSPLGGPRTYEQYF
CDR3nt: TGTGCCAGCTCACCTTTGGGGGGGCCCAGGACCTACGAGCAGTACTTC

abundance: NA
d_gene: NA
v_gene: TRBV7-9
j_gene: TRBJ1-1
CDR3aa: CASSLGANTEAFF
CDR3nt: TGTGCCAGCAGCTTAGGGGCGAACACTGAAGCTTTCTTT

abundance: NA
d_gene: TRBD1
v_gene: TRBV5-1
j_gene: TRBJ1-1
CDR3aa: CASSLTRQGTEAFF
CDR3nt: TGCGCCAGCAGCTTAACACGACAGGGAACTGAAGCTTTCTTT

abundance: once
d_gene: NA
v_gene: TRBV5-8
j_gene: TRBJ1-1
CDR3aa: CASSLTRLNTEAFF
CDR3nt: TGTGCCAGCAGCTTGACCCGACTGAACACTGAAGCTTTCTTT

abundance: NA
d_gene: NA
v_gene: TRBV9
j_gene: TRBJ1-3
CDR3aa: CASSAGTAGNTIYF
CDR3nt: TGTGCCAGCAGCGCAGGGACGGCAGGAAACACCATATATTTT

abundance: NA
d_gene: NA
v_gene: TRBV25-1
j_gene: TRBJ1-2
CDR3aa: CASSEGLTYGYTF
CDR3nt: TGTGCCAGCAGTGAAGGGCTGACCTATGGCTACACCTTC

abundance: NA
d_gene: NA
v_gene: TRBV18
j_gene: TRBJ1-1
CDR3aa: CASSPQVERPEAFF
CDR3nt: TGTGCCAGCTCACCACAGGTTGAGAGACCTGAAGCTTTCTTT

abundance: NA
d_gene: TRBD1
v_gene: TRBV5-4
j_gene: TRBJ2-7
CDR3aa: CASSPRTGDYEQYF
CDR3nt: TGTGCCAGCAGCCCGCGAACAGGGGACTACGAGCAGTACTTC

abundance: NA
d_gene: TRBD1
v_gene: TRBV19
j_gene: TRBJ2-2
CDR3aa: CASSMRTGADTGELFF
CDR3nt: TGTGCCAGTAGTATGCGGACAGGAGCGGACACCGGGGAGCTGTTTTTT

abundance: NA
d_gene: NA
v_gene: TRBV5-4
j_gene: TRBJ1-1
CDR3aa: CASREVRNTEAFF
CDR3nt: TGTGCCAGCAGAGAAGTCCGGAACACTGAAGCTTTCTTT

abundance: NA
d_gene: TRBD2
v_gene: TRBV5-1
j_gene: TRBJ2-3
CDR3aa: CASSLEAGATDTQYF
CDR3nt: TGCGCCAGCAGCTTGGAAGCGGGGGCCACAGATACGCAGTATTTT

abundance: NA
d_gene: TRBD2
v_gene: TRBV19
j_gene: TRBJ2-1
CDR3aa: CASKALAGGNNEQFF
CDR3nt: TGTGCCAGTAAGGCCCTAGCGGGAGGGAACAATGAGCAGTTCTTC

abundance: NA
d_gene: TRBD1
v_gene: TRBV9
j_gene: TRBJ2-1
CDR3aa: CASSLGTGERNEQFF
CDR3nt: TGTGCCAGCAGCCTCGGGACAGGGGAGAGGAATGAGCAGTTCTTC

abundance: NA
d_gene: NA
v_gene: TRBV18
j_gene: TRBJ2-7
CDR3aa: CASSSTSGLAYEQYF
CDR3nt: TGTGCCAGCTCATCAACTAGTGGCTTAGCCTACGAGCAGTACTTC

abundance: NA
d_gene: NA
v_gene: TRBV7-9
j_gene: TRBJ2-3
CDR3aa: CASSFSGDTQYF
CDR3nt: TGTGCCAGCAGCTTTAGTGGAGATACGCAGTATTTT

abundance: NA
d_gene: NA
v_gene: TRBV28
j_gene: TRBJ1-2
CDR3aa: CASRGPGGKDTF
CDR3nt: TGTGCCAGCAGGGGTCCGGGGGGGAAGGATACCTTC

abundance: NA
d_gene: TRBD1
v_gene: TRBV18
j_gene: TRBJ1-6
CDR3aa: CASSPPNSGTGASPLHF
CDR3nt: TGTGCCAGCTCACCACCGAATTCCGGGACAGGGGCCTCACCCCTCCACTTT